These 12 T cell receptor beta chains were all obtained from the same sample, sequenced in a study of shared clonotypes between healthy human individuals. Using immunoSEQ multiplex PCR, the repertoire was profiled, and TCRdb retains in-frame clones only, with some absent. The data contain about 980,000 clones, over 60% of them singletons. Sequenced: memory CD4+ T cells sorted from blood. Subset specified: CD45RA-negative fraction. These receptors originate from a man aged 18 to 30 in good health.

The rearrangement uses TRBV13 and TRBJ2-5; either TRBD1 or TRBD2 may fit D (6 bases each). V was trimmed by 11 bases and J by 5 bases, leaving 24 bases between them. The CDR3 is 15 residues long. Per the germline V gene, CDR1 is PRHDT and CDR2 is FYEKMQ (reference sequence). CDR3 nucleotides: TGTGCCTCATTGTGGGGGGCAGGAAGCGGGGAGACCCAGTACTTC. It encodes CASLWGAGSGETQYF.

The chain has TRBV5-4 and TRBJ2-6; D tentatively reads TRBD1 or TRBD2 (7 bases each). Germline CDR1 SGHNT, CDR2 YYREEE (reference sequence). Trimming took off 4 bases at V and 2 bases at J, with 13 bases between the two ends. The CDR3 is 16 amino acids. Here the CDR3 DNA reads TGTGCCAGCAGCGAGGGAGGGGGCGCTGGGGCCAACGTCCTGACTTTC. It codes for CASSEGGGAGANVLTF.

This clone came up a few times. The rearrangement uses TRBV4-3 and TRBJ2-5, with D perhaps TRBD2 (5 bases). The DNA end is more similar to TRBJ2-7, so the J call may be wrong. The CDR3 covers 15 residues. CDR1 is LGHNA, CDR2 YSLEER, per germline. The chain's CDR3 is CASSQDRGLSYEQYF. The CDR3 DNA reads as TGCGCCAGCAGCCAAGATCGAGGACTCTCCTACGAGCAGTACTTC.

The chain uses TRBV6-5 and TRBJ2-7, with TRBD1 matching 7 bases. Germline V gene lookup returns CDR1 MNHEY and CDR2 SVGAGI. V gave up 6 bases and J gave up 7 bases; unmatched junction bases: 15. CDR3 length equals 15 residues. Here the CDR3 DNA reads TGTGCCAGCAGCCGAGACAGGGCCCCTTATAGGGAGCAGTACTTC. This sequence encodes CASSRDRAPYREQYF.

The CDR3 region is CASSPNRGQRAFF. In DNA, the CDR3 is TGTGCCAGCAGCCCAAATCGGGGACAGCGAGCTTTCTTT. This chain joins TRBV11-2 and TRBJ1-1; 7 nucleotides match TRBD1. Germline V gene lookup returns CDR1 SGHAT and CDR2 FQNNGV. Unmatched junction bases numbered 10, after V lost 5 bases and J lost 10 bases. The CDR3 sequence is 13 residues long.

The chain joins TRBV18 to TRBJ2-5, with TRBD1 matching over 8 bases. The trim removed 4 bases at V and 2 bases at J, leaving 3 bases unmatched. The CDR3 is made up of 14 amino acids. Germline CDR1 and CDR2: KGHSH and LQKENI. The CDR3 loop reads CASSRQGSQETQYF. CDR3 coding DNA: TGTGCCAGCTCACGACAGGGGTCACAAGAGACCCAGTACTTC. Together with reference TRBV18 and TRBJ2-5, the CDR3 gives the full variable domain: NAGVMQNPRHLVRRRGQEARLRCSPMKGHSHVYWYRQLPEEGLKFMVYLQKENIIDESGMPKERFSAEFPKEGPSILRIQQVVRGDSAAYFCASSRQGSQETQYFGPGTRLLVL.

The chain combines TRBV5-6 with TRBJ1-5, with D possibly matching TRBD1 (6 bases). CDR1 and CDR2 (germline): SGHDT, YYEEEE. CDR3 length: 15 residues. The germline V and J ends were trimmed by 4 bases and 0 bases, with 11 bases remaining between them. The CDR3 loop reads CASSPQGSSNQPQHF. The CDR3, as DNA: TGTGCCAGCAGCCCTCAGGGGAGTAGCAATCAGCCCCAGCATTTT. Full variable domain (rest looked up from reference TRBV5-6 and TRBJ1-5): DAGVTQSPTHLIKTRGQQVTLRCSPKSGHDTVSWYQQALGQGPQFIFQYYEEEERQRGNFPDRFSGHQFPNYSSELNVNALLLGDSALYLCASSPQGSSNQPQHFGDGTRLSIL.

In its sample, this clone was seen once. The genes are TRBV7-2 and TRBJ2-3; 9 bases fit TRBD2. Germline V CDR1 and CDR2: SGHTA, FQGNSA. The V and J ends lost 2 bases and 6 bases, in that order; junction bases with no gene match: 9. The length of the CDR3 is 16 residues. CDR3 loop: CASSLTGLALQDTQYF. The CDR3 nucleotides are TGTGCCAGCAGCTTAACGGGACTAGCCCTACAGGATACGCAGTATTTT.

V usage is TRBV4-3 and J usage is TRBJ2-4; 10 bases line up with TRBD1. Trimming at V came to 4 bases and at J to 8 bases, leaving 5 bases not matched to a gene. The germline V gene encodes CDR1 LGHNA and CDR2 YSLEER. CDR3 size: 14 residues. As DNA, the CDR3 is TGCGCCAGCAGCCTCCGGACAGGGGGTGACATTCAGTACTTC. It translates to CASSLRTGGDIQYF.

A remark on this clone: In the same sample, other DNA sequences code for this CDR3. The chain recombines TRBV6-5 with TRBJ2-1, with 11 bases aligning to TRBD2. The V gene's germline CDR1 is MNHEY and CDR2 SVGAGI. The V segment lost 6 bases and the J segment 2 bases; nucleotides outside the gene matches: 3. This CDR3 is 15 amino acids long. CDR3 sequence: CASSQTSGAYNEQFF. The CDR3 DNA reads TGTGCCAGCAGCCAGACTAGCGGGGCCTACAATGAGCAGTTCTTC.

V gene TRBV30 combines with J gene TRBJ1-5, with TRBD1 matching over 10 bases. This CDR3 has 14 amino acids. Germline CDR1 GTSNPN, CDR2 SVGIG (reference sequence). V shed 2 bases, J shed 4 bases, and the junction held 2 bases outside the gene matches. The DNA for the CDR3 is TGTGCCTGGAGTAGGGGACAGGGGAATCAGCCCCAGCATTTT. Translating it yields CAWSRGQGNQPQHF.

The rearrangement links TRBV10-3 to TRBJ1-4; tentative D call: TRBD1 (5 bases). The V gene lost 3 bases and the J gene lost 4 bases, with 18 bases spanning the gap. This CDR3 has 17 residues. The germline V gene has CDR1 ENHRY and CDR2 SYGVKD. DNA for the CDR3: TGTGCCATCAGTGACATAGCAGGGATGAATGGTAATGAAAAACTGTTTTTT. As protein: CAISDIAGMNGNEKLFF.